This TCR beta chain is from a study of blood T cell repertoires in COVID-19. Study background: Samples representing acute and convalescent COVID-19 were sourced from the United States, Italy and Spain. Sources were T cells, B-cell-depleted T cells, or PBMCs; the material itself was cDNA or gDNA.

Authors' methods: Amplification of reference gene primers was used by the study to estimate nucleated cell counts. Assay used: immunoSEQ multiplex PCR; TCRdb lists only in-frame clones, some missing. That table furnishes V, J and clone size, whereas the DNA furnished D and trimming. The table records under 400,000 clones, around 90% of them present only once. The CDR3 has 17 amino acids. Sequencing was performed on peripheral blood. V gene TRBV21-1 combines with J gene TRBJ2-2; TRBD1, as called in the table, went unchecked against the DNA. TRBV21-1 is given as a pseudogene. The sequence came from a man aged 18 to 30 with active or convalescent COVID-19. CDR3 DNA: TGTGCCAGCAGCCCTACCATGGACAGATCGAACACCGGGGAGCTGTTTTTT. The encoded protein is CASSPTMDRSNTGELFF.